The 24 T cell receptor beta chains below all came from one sample that was sequenced in a study of post-analysis software for immune sequencing data. Study-level findings and limits: Controls had lower frequencies than patients of about 5 TRBV segments, which included TRBV5-6, TRBV5-1 and TRBV20-1.

Presence of unique molecular identifiers characterized the TCR beta cDNA libraries. A single record per CDR3 protein comes from TCRdb applying MiXCR to the PCR reads. Of 740,000 or so distinct CDR3 sequences listed, about 53% are singletons. These receptors' targets are unknown. Material: blood. These receptors were collected from a girl under 18 with multiple sclerosis.

The V gene is TRBV25-1, the J gene TRBJ2-1; 9 bases agree with TRBD1. Germline V gives CDR1 MGHDK, CDR2 SYGVNS. The CDR3 is 17 residues long. V lost 4 bases and J lost 6; bases outside the gene matches: 13. The chain's CDR3 is CASSGWDRVVGGNEQFF. The CDR3, as DNA: TGTGCCAGCAGTGGCTGGGACAGGGTGGTCGGTGGCAATGAGCAGTTCTTC. The full variable domain, with the rest looked up from reference TRBV25-1 and TRBJ2-1, is EADIYQTPRYLVIGTGKKITLECSQTMGHDKMYWYQQDPGMELHLIHYSYGVNSTEKGDLSSESTVSRIRTEHFPLTLESARPSHTSQYLCASSGWDRVVGGNEQFFGPGTRLTVL.

This clonotype was picked up one time. The rearrangement uses TRBV3-1 and TRBJ2-7, with 9 bases lining up with TRBD1. The CDR3 spans 17 residues. J was trimmed by 4 bases and V by 2 bases; bases with no gene match: 12. CDR1 LGHDT and CDR2 YNNKEL come from the germline V gene (reference sequence). The CDR3 DNA reads as TGTGCCAGCAGCCAACCCAAGGGACAGGGCGCCGCTTACGAGCAGTACTTC. This sequence encodes CASSQPKGQGAAYEQYF.

V usage is TRBV5-1 and J usage is TRBJ2-5; tentatively, D is TRBD1 or TRBD2 (5 bases each). The CDR3 is made up of 12 amino acids. V was trimmed by 0 bases and J by 11 bases, leaving 11 bases between them. Germline CDR1 is SGHRS and CDR2 is YFSETQ. CDR3: CASSLVWDRQYF. DNA of the CDR3: TGCGCCAGCAGCTTGGTATGGGACCGGCAGTACTTC.

V and J are TRBV7-2 and TRBJ2-1; TRBD2 agrees at 9 bases. CDR3 length equals 19 residues. The germline CDR1 and CDR2 sequences are SGHTA and FQGNSA. V lost 2 bases to trimming and J lost 1 base; unmatched junction nucleotides: 12. CDR3 DNA sequence: TGTGCCAGCAGCTTAAGGTCTGGGCTAGCGGGGTATTCCTACAATGAGCAGTTCTTC. This codes for CASSLRSGLAGYSYNEQFF.

In its sample, this clonotype was seen a few times. V usage is TRBV9 and J usage is TRBJ2-7; 7 nucleotides agree with TRBD2. Trimming took 3 bases from V and 6 from J; bases not matched to a gene: 12. Looked up from germline, CDR1 is SGDLS and CDR2 is YYNGEE. This CDR3 contains 15 residues. The CDR3 DNA sequence: TGTGCCAGCAGCGCCCAAGCGGGACGTGTGGGCGAGCAGTACTTC. Protein: CASSAQAGRVGEQYF.

To note about this clonotype: Germline is not matched at one junction end, which may reflect a read error. The chain employs TRBV29-1 and TRBJ2-2; D is ambiguous. CDR3 length equals 12 residues. Germline CDR1 and CDR2: SQVTM and ANQGSEA. In DNA, the CDR3 is TGCAGCGTCAAGAGGAACCCCGGGGAGCTGTTTTTT. This encodes CSVKRNPGELFF.

This clonotype was counted a single time. J is TRBJ2-7 and V is TRBV20-1; 8 nucleotides line up with TRBD1. This CDR3 contains 15 residues. Germline assignment: CDR1 DFQATT and CDR2 SNEGSKA (reference sequence). Trimming took 6 bases from V and 2 from J; bases not matched to a gene: 12. The CDR3 DNA is TGCAGTGCCGTACAGAACCCAGGGGGCCCCTACGAGCAGTACTTC. Its translation: CSAVQNPGGPYEQYF.

CDR3 in amino acids: CASSLALWGAFDTEAFF. CDR3 in DNA: TGTGCCAGCAGCTTAGCGCTTTGGGGGGCGTTTGACACTGAAGCTTTCTTT. This rearrangement joins TRBV7-9 to TRBJ1-1, with D perhaps TRBD1 (6 bases). Trimming left V 0 bases short and J 3 bases short, with 17 bases between. The CDR3 covers 17 residues. Germline CDR1 is SEHNR and CDR2 is FQNEAQ (reference sequence). Combining the CDR3 with reference TRBV7-9 and TRBJ1-1 gives the whole variable domain DTGVSQNPRHKITKRGQNVTFRCDPISEHNRLYWYRQTLGQGPEFLTYFQNEAQLEKSRLLSDRFSAERPKGSFSTLEIQRTEQGDSAMYLCASSLALWGAFDTEAFFGQGTRLTVV.

This clonotype was seen a handful of times. The gene calls are TRBV7-9 and TRBJ2-3; 8 positions match TRBD1. Germline V lookup: CDR1 SEHNR, CDR2 FQNEAQ (reference sequence). CDR3 size: 16 residues. The ends lost 6 bases at V and 2 bases at J; junction bases unmatched: 10. CDR3 region: CASRGGQALYTDTQYF. The CDR3 DNA reads as TGTGCCAGCAGGGGGGGACAGGCCCTCTACACAGATACGCAGTATTTT.

This clonotype has a handful of counts. The V call is TRBV20-1, the J call TRBJ2-3, with 8 positions matching TRBD2. The CDR3 length is 16 residues. Losses at the gene ends were 5 bases for V and 1 base for J; bases not matched to a gene: 11. The V gene's germline CDR1 is DFQATT and CDR2 SNEGSKA (reference sequence). CDR3 residues: CSAPNTGTRGTDTQYF. The CDR3 nucleotides are TGCAGTGCTCCTAACACCGGGACTAGAGGCACAGATACGCAGTATTTT.

This clonotype appeared a few times. The V call is TRBV7-2, the J call TRBJ2-1; 7 bases line up with TRBD1. The CDR3 is 16 residues long. Germline assignment: CDR1 SGHTA and CDR2 FQGNSA. J was trimmed by 2 bases and V by 5 bases; bases with no gene match: 9. CDR3 in DNA: TGTGCCAGCAGCCCCCAGACAGGGCGGCCCTACAATGAGCAGTTCTTC. The encoded protein is CASSPQTGRPYNEQFF.

In DNA, the CDR3 is TGCAGTGCTAGCGAGTTACTCCCGCGGCAGTACTTC. It yields the protein CSASELLPRQYF. The chain employs TRBV20-1 and TRBJ2-7; D gene uncertain. The germline gives CDR1 DFQATT, CDR2 SNEGSKA (reference sequence). V dropped 3 bases and J dropped 9 bases, with 15 bases sitting between them. CDR3 length equals 12 residues.

The chain couples TRBV12-5 to TRBJ2-5; no firm D call. The DNA end lines up better with TRBJ2-7; the J call may be wrong. CDR1 LGHNT and CDR2 FRNRAP come from the germline V gene. This CDR3 region has 16 residues. As DNA, the CDR3 is TGTGCTAGTGGTCCCGGTGCCCCTCAAAGGTACGGCGAGCAGTACTTC. Translated: CASGPGAPQRYGEQYF.

The rearrangement joins TRBV5-1 to TRBJ2-3; tentative D call: TRBD2 (5 bases). V gave up 0 bases and J gave up 4 bases, with 15 bases separating them. The germline V gene encodes CDR1 SGHRS and CDR2 YFSETQ. This CDR3 contains 16 residues. As DNA, the CDR3 is TGCGCCAGCAGCTTGGTGGGCGGGCCTGGCCCAGATACGCAGTATTTT. This sequence encodes CASSLVGGPGPDTQYF.

The chain combines TRBV6-4 with TRBJ2-1; TRBD2 matches 12 bases. V shed 3 bases and J 1 base; nucleotides not matched to a gene: 10. The CDR3 is made up of 19 amino acids. Germline values: CDR1 MRHNA, CDR2 SNTAGT. The CDR3 here is CASSDSGTSGLLSYNEQFF. In nucleotides, the CDR3 is TGTGCCAGCAGTGATTCCGGGACTAGCGGGCTTCTTTCCTACAATGAGCAGTTCTTC.

V and J are TRBV12-5 and TRBJ2-7; 7 bases are a match to TRBD2. V was pared by 5 bases and J by 6 bases, with 4 bases of the junction left unmatched. CDR1 and CDR2 (germline): LGHNT, FRNRAP. There are 12 residues in the CDR3. Here the CDR3 reads CASGPGGSEQYF. The CDR3 DNA is TGTGCTAGTGGTCCCGGGGGGAGCGAGCAGTACTTC.

V gene TRBV9 combines with J gene TRBJ2-4; D may be TRBD1 (5 bases). V lost 3 bases and J 0 bases, leaving 10 bases between the germline ends. CDR1 SGDLS and CDR2 YYNGEE come from the germline V gene. The CDR3 length is 15 residues. This CDR3 is CASSEGWSAKNIQYF. Here the CDR3 DNA reads TGTGCCAGCAGCGAGGGGTGGTCAGCCAAAAACATTCAGTACTTC.

This chain links TRBV7-4 with TRBJ2-7; D possibly uses TRBD1 or TRBD2 (5 bases each). V dropped 8 bases and J dropped 0 bases, with 23 bases sitting between them. The CDR3 is 17 amino acids. Germline loops: CDR1 SGHVT, CDR2 SQSDAQ. The CDR3 loop is CASQPPPGLATSYEQYF. The CDR3 bases are TGTGCCAGCCAACCTCCTCCGGGGCTAGCCACCTCCTACGAGCAGTACTTC.

This chain joins TRBV6-5 and TRBJ1-2, with a weak D call TRBD1 (6 bases). Germline-derived CDR1 and CDR2 are MNHEY and SVGAGI. This CDR3 contains 13 residues. V was trimmed by 6 bases and J by 5 bases, leaving 13 bases between them. This CDR3 reads CASRSRRGYGYTF. CDR3 nucleotides: TGTGCCAGCAGATCGAGGAGGGGGTATGGCTACACCTTC.

This clonotype was counted a few times. The rearrangement joins TRBV4-1 to TRBJ1-6; 12 nucleotides line up with TRBD1. The germline CDR1 and CDR2 sequences are MGHRA and YSYEKL. V shed 1 base and J 1 base; nucleotides not matched to a gene: 8. The CDR3 loop spans 20 amino acids. The CDR3 DNA is TGCGCCAGCAGCCAAGCCTTCCGGGACAGGGGGCAGTCCTATAATTCACCCCTCCACTTT. Amino acids: CASSQAFRDRGQSYNSPLHF.

The chain has TRBV11-2 and TRBJ2-3; D is perhaps TRBD1 (6 bases). CDR3 length equals 16 residues. Trimming left V 0 bases short and J 0 bases short, with 10 bases between. Germline CDR1 reads SGHAT; CDR2 reads FQNNGV. CDR3 sequence reads: CASSLEWQGSTDTQYF. In nucleotides, the CDR3 is TGTGCCAGCAGCTTAGAGTGGCAGGGGAGCACAGATACGCAGTATTTT.

This clonotype has ten or more counts. Relative to the germline gene, one junction end is altered; a read error may explain this. The V and J genes are TRBV5-1 and TRBJ1-2, with unresolved D. The CDR3 covers 13 residues. CDR1 is SGHRS, CDR2 YFSETQ, per germline. The CDR3: CASSLGTDYGYTF. DNA of the CDR3: TGTGCCAGCAGTTTAGGAACAGACTATGGCTACACCTTC. The full variable domain, in which reference TRBV5-1 and TRBJ1-2 provide the parts outside the CDR3, is KAGVTQTPRYLIKTRGQQVTLSCSPISGHRSVSWYQQTPGQGLQFLFEYFSETQRNKGNFPGRFSGRQFSNSRSEMNVSTLELGDSALYLCASSLGTDYGYTFGSGTRLTVV.

The chain couples TRBV20-1 to TRBJ2-5; a weak D match, TRBD1 (5 bases). CDR3 length equals 12 residues. The ends were cut back, 3 bases at V and 3 bases at J, with 8 bases in the middle. The germline V gene encodes CDR1 DFQATT and CDR2 SNEGSKA (reference sequence). The CDR3 DNA is TGCAGTGCTAGGGACATGGAAGAGACCCAGTACTTC. Translating gives CSARDMEETQYF.

This clonotype has only a few counts. The rearrangement joins TRBV5-1 to TRBJ2-7; D is possibly TRBD1 (5 bases). The V end lost 7 bases, the J end lost 1 base, and 12 bases lay between the germline ends. The CDR3 extends over 13 amino acids. CDR1 is SGHRS, CDR2 YFSETQ, per germline. The CDR3 sequence: CASRLQDSYEQYF. For the CDR3, the DNA is TGCGCCAGCCGTTTACAGGATTCCTACGAGCAGTACTTC.